The following is a T cell receptor (beta chain) sequence with its context. Its binding antigen is unknown. Base-call qualities are not available, and no considerably larger clone is one nucleotide away. Inclusion was restricted to participants for whom at least one PBMC sample before ART initiation and at least two post-ART samples were available. Treatment was received in the United States of America by all participants with HIV. Before DNA extraction, cryopreserved samples of roughly 1-11 million PBMC were thawed and then washed. At the time of the earliest PBMC sample, participants with HIV were aged between about 20 and 54 years. PBMC samples were contributed by each participant from 1-4 timepoints before ART initiation and 2-8 timepoints after ART initiation, with a median of 7 samples. Serial HIV viral load, CD4+ T-cell count, ART history and demographic data were obtained for every participant. Genomic DNA was extracted from unsorted PBMC with a Qiagen kit on a QIAcube, processed in batches of 12 samples.

The data derive from a study of long-term antiretroviral therapy in people with HIV (dated by TCRdb to the early 2020s). About the investigation overall: The earliest samples were collected approximately a decade before the 2015 WHO recommendation for immediate ART, a period when ART was typically delayed until CD4 counts fell. A retrospective serial study tested whether changes in peripheral blood TRB repertoire composition and diversity were associated with ART initiation and durable HIV suppression. Among the approximately 30 participants with HIV, around ten were female. From fewer than 35 adults with confirmed HIV infection, the cohort provided 192 cryopreserved PBMC samples, gathered serially across a mean of about six years (range 1-12). No cross-contamination during QIAcube processing was shown when test extractions of a monoclonal T-cell line were performed alongside over 25 polyclonal samples. Study-wide conclusions, independent of this receptor: CDR3 length ranges in HIV repertoires were narrower than in controls, and network structure suggested an antigen-experienced repertoire with only a slight naive shift after ART. The samples were dated from the mid-2000s to the late 2010s, and the ART regimens that were used may be less effective than current ART regimens. Owing to limited PBMC availability, only the TCR beta chain was sequenced, without alpha chain pairing. Unsorted PBMC were profiled instead of sorted CD4+ and CD8+ T cells because pre-ART samples had limited cell numbers. Starting ART was linked to a significant rise in TRB diversity, yet even after long-term ART the diversity remained significantly lower than in transplant donor controls. Inferences about post-ART repertoire changes are limited because no data were available on ART adherence, viral resistance or therapy changes. The repertoire was dominated across all time points by expanded TRB clones identified before ART initiation, although this dominance was seen to fluctuate and to decrease in many PLHIV after ART.

CDR1 MNHNS and CDR2 SASEGT are derived from the germline V gene. V loses 4 bases of germline sequence and J loses 5 bases, and the interval between the two ends is 14 bases. Its CDR3 holds 14 amino acids, cysteine through phenylalanine. The entry retains the CDR3 DNA only, 42 bases that are in frame from base 1. The immunoSEQ hsTCRB v3.0 assay was used at survey level resolution for TRB variable region sequencing. A depth of about 40,000-50,000 T-cell genomes per sample was targeted for TRB sequencing. An Illumina MiSeq with a v3 150-cycle kit was used to sequence the pooled TRB libraries. The authors' analysis ran thus. Repertoire analysis ran in R within a reproducible Nextflow workflow covering QC, data transformation and analysis. LymphoSeq2, an R package for AIRR-Seq data exploration, was used to implement custom analyses. A few samples that produced fewer than 5000 total TRB sequences were removed, so some 190 HIV repertoires were analyzed. Among the 180 to 200 HIV repertoires that were kept, 59 were collected before ART initiation and about 130 were collected after ART initiation. Each repertoire was downsampled to 5000 TRB nucleotide sequences, and summary statistics were averaged across 100 downsampling iterations. The analysis kept only TRB sequences whose CDR3 regions were at least seven amino acids long. Two measures captured diversity: a Shannon entropy-derived clonality score and the Gini coefficient. Repertoire networks linked the top 5000 CDR3 amino acid sequences whenever two sequences differed by an edit distance of one. GLIPH2 predicted antigen specificity groups and MHC restriction for TRB CDR3 amino acid sequences. To flag known CMV, EBV, HIV or tissue antigen associations, CDR3 amino acid sequences were matched against VDJdb and McPAS-TCR. Pre-ART, post-ART and control groups were compared with Wilcoxon signed-rank tests and Holm-Bonferroni correction. TCRdb provides this immuneACCESS table in a form limited to in-frame rearrangements. Some clones are lacking; in checked studies, under half of them reflect an unresolved V gene, and why the rest are absent is not known. The V and J calls and clone size were taken over from that table, and D and trimming were inferred from the DNA. The sample includes approximately 30,000 clones, with more than 75% observed a single time. The top ten hold approximately 3.4% of the sample.

Sequencing used unsorted PBMCs, obtained 1.9 years after starting antiretroviral therapy. The sequence came from a man between 18 and 35 years old with HIV. This receptor chain uses TRBV6-1 and TRBJ2-5; TRBD1 might be the D gene, on 6 matching bases. This receptor has the CDR3 CASSGQGWEETQYF. The nucleotide sequence is given as TGTGCCAGCAGTGGTCAGGGGTGGGAGGAGACCCAGTACTTC.